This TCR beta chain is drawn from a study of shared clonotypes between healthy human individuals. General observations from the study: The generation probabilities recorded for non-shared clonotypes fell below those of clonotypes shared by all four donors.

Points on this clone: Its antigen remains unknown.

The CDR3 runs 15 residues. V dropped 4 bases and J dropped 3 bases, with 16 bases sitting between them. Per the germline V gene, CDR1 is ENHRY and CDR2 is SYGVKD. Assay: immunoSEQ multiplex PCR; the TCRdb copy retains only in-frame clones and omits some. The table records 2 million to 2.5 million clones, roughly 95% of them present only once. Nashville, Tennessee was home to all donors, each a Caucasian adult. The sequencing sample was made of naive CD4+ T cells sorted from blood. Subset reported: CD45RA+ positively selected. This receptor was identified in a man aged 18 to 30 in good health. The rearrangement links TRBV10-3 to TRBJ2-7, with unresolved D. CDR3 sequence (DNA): TGTGCCATCAGTGGAGCGAGCGCCCAGGACTACGAGCAGTACTTC. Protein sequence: CAISGASAQDYEQYF.